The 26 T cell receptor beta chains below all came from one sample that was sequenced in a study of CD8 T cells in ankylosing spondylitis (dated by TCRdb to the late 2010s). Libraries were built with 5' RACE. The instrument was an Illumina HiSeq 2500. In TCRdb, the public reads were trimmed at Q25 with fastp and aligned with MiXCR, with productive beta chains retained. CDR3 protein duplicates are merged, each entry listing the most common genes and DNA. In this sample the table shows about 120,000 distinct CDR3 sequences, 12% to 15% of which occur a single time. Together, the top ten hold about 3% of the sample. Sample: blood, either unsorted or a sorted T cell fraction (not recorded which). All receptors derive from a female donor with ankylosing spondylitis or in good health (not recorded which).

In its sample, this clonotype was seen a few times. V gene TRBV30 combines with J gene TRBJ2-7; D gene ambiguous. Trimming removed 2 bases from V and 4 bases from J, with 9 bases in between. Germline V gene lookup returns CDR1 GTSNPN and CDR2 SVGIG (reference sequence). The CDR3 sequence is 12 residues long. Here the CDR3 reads CAWSLPQYEQYF. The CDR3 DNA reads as TGTGCCTGGAGTCTTCCCCAATACGAGCAGTACTTC.

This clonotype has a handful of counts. Here the CDR3 reads CASSLRGGAETQYF. Here the CDR3 DNA reads TGTGCCAGCAGCCTTCGTGGGGGCGCGGAGACCCAGTACTTC. The chain combines TRBV7-2 with TRBJ2-5; maybe TRBD1 (6 bases). The CDR3 sequence is 14 residues long. The V end lost 5 bases, the J end lost 5 bases, and 15 bases lay between the germline ends. Germline lookup yields CDR1 SGHTA and CDR2 FQGNSA.

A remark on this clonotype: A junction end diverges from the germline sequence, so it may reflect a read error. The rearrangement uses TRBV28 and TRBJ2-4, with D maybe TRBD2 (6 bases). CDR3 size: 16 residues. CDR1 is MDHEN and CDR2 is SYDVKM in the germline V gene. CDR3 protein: CASSPPLGGTKNSQYF. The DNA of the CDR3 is TGTGCCAGCAGCCCCCCTCTCGGGGGTACCAAAAACAGTCAGTACTTC. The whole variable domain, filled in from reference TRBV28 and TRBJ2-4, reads DVKVTQSSRYLVKRTGEKVFLECVQDMDHENMFWYRQDPGLGLRLIYFSYDVKMKEKGDIPEGYSVSREKKERFSLILESASTNQTSMYLCASSPPLGGTKNSQYFGAGTRLSVL.

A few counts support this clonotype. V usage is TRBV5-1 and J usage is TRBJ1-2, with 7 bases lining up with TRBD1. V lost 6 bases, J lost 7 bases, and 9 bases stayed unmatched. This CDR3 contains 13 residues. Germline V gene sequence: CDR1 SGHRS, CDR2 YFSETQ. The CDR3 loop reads CASKGDSHRGYTF. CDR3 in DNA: TGCGCCAGCAAGGGGGACAGCCACCGTGGCTACACCTTC.

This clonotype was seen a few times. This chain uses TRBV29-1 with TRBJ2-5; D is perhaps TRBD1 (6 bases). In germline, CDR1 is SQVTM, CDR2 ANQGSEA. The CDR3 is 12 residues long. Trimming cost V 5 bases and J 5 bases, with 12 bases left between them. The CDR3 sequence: CSVYRVVETQYF. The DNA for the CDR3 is TGCAGCGTTTACAGGGTAGTGGAGACCCAGTACTTC.

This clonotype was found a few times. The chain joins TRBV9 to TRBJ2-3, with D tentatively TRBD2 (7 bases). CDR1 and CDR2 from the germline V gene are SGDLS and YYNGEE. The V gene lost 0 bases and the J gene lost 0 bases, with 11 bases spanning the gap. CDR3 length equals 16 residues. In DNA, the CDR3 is TGTGCCAGCAGCGTAGGGGGGGGGCAAAGCACAGATACGCAGTATTTT. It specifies CASSVGGGQSTDTQYF.

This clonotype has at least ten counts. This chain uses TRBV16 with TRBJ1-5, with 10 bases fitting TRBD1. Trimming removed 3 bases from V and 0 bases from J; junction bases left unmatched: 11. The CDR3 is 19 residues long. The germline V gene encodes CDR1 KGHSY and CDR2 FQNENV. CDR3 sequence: CASSQLRTGGRYSNQPQHF. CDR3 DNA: TGTGCCAGCAGCCAGCTTAGGACAGGGGGACGGTATAGCAATCAGCCCCAGCATTTT.

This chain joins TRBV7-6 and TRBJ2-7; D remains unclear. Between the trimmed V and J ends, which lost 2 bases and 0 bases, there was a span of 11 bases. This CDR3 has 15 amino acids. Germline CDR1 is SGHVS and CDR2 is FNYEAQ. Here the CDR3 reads CASSLFSSYSYEQYF. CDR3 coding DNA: TGTGCCAGCAGCTTATTCAGCTCCTACTCCTACGAGCAGTACTTC.

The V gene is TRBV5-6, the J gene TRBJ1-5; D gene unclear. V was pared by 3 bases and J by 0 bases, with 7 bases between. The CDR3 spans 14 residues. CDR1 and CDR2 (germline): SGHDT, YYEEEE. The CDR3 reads CASSSDTSNQPQHF. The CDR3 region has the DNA TGTGCCAGCAGCTCCGACACTAGCAATCAGCCCCAGCATTTT.

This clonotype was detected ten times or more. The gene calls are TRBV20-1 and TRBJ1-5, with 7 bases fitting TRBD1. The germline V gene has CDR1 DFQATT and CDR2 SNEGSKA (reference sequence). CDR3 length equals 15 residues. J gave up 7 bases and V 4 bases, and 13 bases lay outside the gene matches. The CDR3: CSAITNRGGEQPQHF. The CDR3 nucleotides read TGCAGTGCTATTACTAACAGGGGAGGTGAACAGCCCCAGCATTTT.

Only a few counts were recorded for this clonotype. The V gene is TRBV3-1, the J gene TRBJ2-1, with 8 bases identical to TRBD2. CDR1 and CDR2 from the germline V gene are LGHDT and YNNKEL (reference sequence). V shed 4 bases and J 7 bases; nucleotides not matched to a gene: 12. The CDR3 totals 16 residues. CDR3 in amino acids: CASSLTSGTRRNEQFF. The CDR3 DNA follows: TGTGCCAGCAGCCTAACCTCCGGGACTAGGAGGAATGAGCAGTTCTTC.

The CDR3 loop reads CASRPTQGWARNTEAFF. The CDR3 nucleotides are TGTGCCAGCAGACCCACCCAGGGCTGGGCCCGGAACACTGAAGCTTTCTTT. The V and J genes are TRBV6-2 or TRBV6-3 and TRBJ1-1; the D gene is possibly TRBD1 (5 bases). The CDR3 spans 17 residues. CDR1 MNHEY and CDR2 SVGEGT come from the germline V gene. Trimming stripped 6 bases from V and 1 base from J, with 21 bases between.

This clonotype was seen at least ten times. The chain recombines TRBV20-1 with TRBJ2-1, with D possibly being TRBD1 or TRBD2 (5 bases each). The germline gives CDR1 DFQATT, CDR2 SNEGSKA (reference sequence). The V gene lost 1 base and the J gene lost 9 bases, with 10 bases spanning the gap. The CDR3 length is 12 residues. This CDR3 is CSARGGGREQFF. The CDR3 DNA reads TGCAGTGCTAGAGGTGGGGGTCGTGAGCAGTTCTTC.

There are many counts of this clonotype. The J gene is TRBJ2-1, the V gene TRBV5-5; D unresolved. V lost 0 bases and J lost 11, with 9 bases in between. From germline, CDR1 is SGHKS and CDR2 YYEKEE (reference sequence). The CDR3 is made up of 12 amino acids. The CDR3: CASSLGPDKQFF. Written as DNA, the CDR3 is TGTGCCAGCAGCTTGGGACCCGATAAGCAGTTCTTC.

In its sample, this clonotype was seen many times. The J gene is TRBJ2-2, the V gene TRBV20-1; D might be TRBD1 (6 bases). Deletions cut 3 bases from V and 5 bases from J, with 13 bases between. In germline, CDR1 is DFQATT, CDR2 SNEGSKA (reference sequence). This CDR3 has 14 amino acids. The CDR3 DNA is TGCAGTGCTAGTGCCAGGGGAAGGACCGGGGAGCTGTTTTTT. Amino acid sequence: CSASARGRTGELFF.

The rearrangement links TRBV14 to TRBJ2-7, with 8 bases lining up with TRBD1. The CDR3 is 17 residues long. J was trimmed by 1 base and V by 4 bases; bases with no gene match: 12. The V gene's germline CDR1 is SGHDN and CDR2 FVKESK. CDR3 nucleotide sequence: TGTGCCAGCAGCCGCGGCAGAGGACAGGGTAGGTCCTACGAGCAGTACTTC. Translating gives CASSRGRGQGRSYEQYF.

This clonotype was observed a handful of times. The CDR3 DNA follows: TGCGCCAGCAGCGGAGGGGCCGGGGCCAACGTCCTGACTTTC. It codes for CASSGGAGANVLTF. This rearrangement joins TRBV5-1 to TRBJ2-6; the D gene is possibly TRBD2 (6 bases). This CDR3 is built from 14 residues. V lost 4 bases to trimming and J lost 4 bases, with 9 bases between them. Germline loops: CDR1 SGHRS, CDR2 YFSETQ.

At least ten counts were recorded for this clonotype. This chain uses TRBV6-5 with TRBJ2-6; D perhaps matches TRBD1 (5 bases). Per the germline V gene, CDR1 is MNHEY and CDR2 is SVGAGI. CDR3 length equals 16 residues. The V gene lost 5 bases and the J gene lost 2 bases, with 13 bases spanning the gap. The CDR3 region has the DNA TGTGCCAGCAGTCTCTCGCGACAGACTGGGGCCAACGTCCTGACTTTC. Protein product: CASSLSRQTGANVLTF.

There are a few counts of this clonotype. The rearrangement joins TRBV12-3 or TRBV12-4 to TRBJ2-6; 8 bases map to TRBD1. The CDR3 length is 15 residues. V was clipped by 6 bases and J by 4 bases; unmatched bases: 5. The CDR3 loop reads CASSPGGLGANVLTF. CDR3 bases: TGTGCCAGCAGCCCAGGGGGCTTGGGGGCCAACGTCCTGACTTTC.

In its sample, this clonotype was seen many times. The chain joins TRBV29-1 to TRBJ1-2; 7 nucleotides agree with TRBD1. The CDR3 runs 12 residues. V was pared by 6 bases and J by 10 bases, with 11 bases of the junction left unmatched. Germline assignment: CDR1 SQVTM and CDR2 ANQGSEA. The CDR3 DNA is TGCAGCGTAGTAAGGAGACAGGGCCTCTACACCTTC. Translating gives CSVVRRQGLYTF.

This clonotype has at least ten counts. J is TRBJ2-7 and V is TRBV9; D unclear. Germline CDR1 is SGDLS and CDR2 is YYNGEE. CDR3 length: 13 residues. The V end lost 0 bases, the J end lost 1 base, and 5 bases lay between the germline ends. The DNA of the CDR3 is TGTGCCAGCAGCGTAGACAGTTCCTACGAGCAGTACTTC. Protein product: CASSVDSSYEQYF.

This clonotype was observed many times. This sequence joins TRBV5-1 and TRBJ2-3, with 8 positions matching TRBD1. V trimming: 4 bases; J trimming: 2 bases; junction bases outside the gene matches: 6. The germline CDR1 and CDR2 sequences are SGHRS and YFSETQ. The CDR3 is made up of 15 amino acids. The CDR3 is CASSPGQANTDTQYF. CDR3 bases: TGCGCCAGCAGCCCGGGACAGGCAAACACAGATACGCAGTATTTT.

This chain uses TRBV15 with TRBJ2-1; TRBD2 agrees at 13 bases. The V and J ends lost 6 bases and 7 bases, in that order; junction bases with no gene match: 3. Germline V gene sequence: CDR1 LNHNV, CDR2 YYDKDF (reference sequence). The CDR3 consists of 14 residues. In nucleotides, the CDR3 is TGTGCCACCAGACTAGCGGGGGGGACGAATGAGCAGTTCTTC. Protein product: CATRLAGGTNEQFF.

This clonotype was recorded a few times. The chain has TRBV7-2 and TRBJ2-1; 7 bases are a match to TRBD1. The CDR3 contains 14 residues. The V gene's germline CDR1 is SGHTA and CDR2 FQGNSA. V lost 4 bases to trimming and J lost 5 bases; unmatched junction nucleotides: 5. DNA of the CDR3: TGTGCCAGCAGCTACAGGGGAAGGAACAATGAGCAGTTCTTC. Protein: CASSYRGRNNEQFF.

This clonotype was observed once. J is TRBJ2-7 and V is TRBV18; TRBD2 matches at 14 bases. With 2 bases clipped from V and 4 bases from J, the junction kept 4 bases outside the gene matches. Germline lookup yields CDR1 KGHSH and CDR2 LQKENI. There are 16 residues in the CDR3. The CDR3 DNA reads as TGTGCCAGCTCACCAAAGGGGACTAGCGGGAGTTACGAGCAGTACTTC. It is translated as CASSPKGTSGSYEQYF.

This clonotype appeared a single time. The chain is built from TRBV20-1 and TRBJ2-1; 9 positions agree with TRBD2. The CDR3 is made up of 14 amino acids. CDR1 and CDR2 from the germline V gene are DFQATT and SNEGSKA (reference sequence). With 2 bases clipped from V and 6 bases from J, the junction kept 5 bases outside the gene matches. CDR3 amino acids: CSARRLAVCNEQFF. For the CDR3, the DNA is TGCAGTGCTAGAAGACTAGCGGTCTGCAATGAGCAGTTCTTC.